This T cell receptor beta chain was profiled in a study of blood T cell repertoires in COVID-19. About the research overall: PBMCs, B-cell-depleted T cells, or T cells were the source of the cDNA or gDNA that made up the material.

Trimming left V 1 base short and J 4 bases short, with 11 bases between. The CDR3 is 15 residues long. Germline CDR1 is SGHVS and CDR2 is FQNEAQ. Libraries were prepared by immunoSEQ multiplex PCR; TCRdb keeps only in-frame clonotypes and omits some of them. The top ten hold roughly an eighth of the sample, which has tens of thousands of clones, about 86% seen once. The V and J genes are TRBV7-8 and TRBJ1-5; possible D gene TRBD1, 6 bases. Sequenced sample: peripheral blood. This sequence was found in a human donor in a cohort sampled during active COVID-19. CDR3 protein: CASSLVLGANQPQHF. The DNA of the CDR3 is TGTGCCAGCAGCTTAGTTCTGGGGGCTAATCAGCCCCAGCATTTT.